The 10 T cell receptor beta chains below all came from one sample that was sequenced in a study of sequential checkpoint blockade in melanoma. Profiled with immunoSEQ multiplex PCR; TCRdb holds only in-frame clones, not every one. The table lists 15,000 to 25,000 clones, around four fifths of them singletons. Treatment: randomized to nivolumab then ipilimumab (arm A) or the reverse (arm B). This material consisted of CD8+ T cells sorted from blood (inferred from file names), taken from a patient given nivolumab and ipilimumab in sequence. The receptors originated from a human donor with melanoma.

The chain joins TRBV14 to TRBJ2-7; D possibly corresponds to TRBD1 (5 bases). CDR1 is SGHDN and CDR2 is FVKESK in the germline V gene. CDR3 size: 13 residues. The V end was cut by 1 base, the J end by 8 bases, with 12 bases between. CDR3 region: CASSQAPRAKQYF. The DNA of the CDR3 is TGTGCCAGCAGCCAAGCTCCCAGGGCAAAGCAGTACTTC.

The chain combines TRBV28 with TRBJ1-2; D unclear. Between the trimmed V and J ends, which lost 0 bases and 4 bases, there was a span of 15 bases. The germline CDR1 and CDR2 sequences are MDHEN and SYDVKM. CDR3 length equals 16 residues. The CDR3 nucleotides read TGTGCCAGCAGTTTATGGGTCGGGGAGGCAAGCTATGGCTACACCTTC. Translation gives CASSLWVGEASYGYTF.

The chain couples TRBV4-3 to TRBJ2-1; 12 nucleotides line up with TRBD2. After removal of 0 bases from V and 9 bases from J, the junction contained 3 bases not matched to a gene. The germline CDR1 and CDR2 sequences are LGHNA and YSLEER. The CDR3 totals 15 residues. The chain's CDR3 is CASSQETSGGLEQFF. CDR3 bases: TGCGCCAGCAGCCAAGAGACTAGCGGGGGTCTTGAGCAGTTCTTC.

The chain combines TRBV5-1 with TRBJ1-1; D remains unclear. Trimming took off 0 bases at V and 1 base at J, with 10 bases between the two ends. From germline, CDR1 is SGHRS and CDR2 YFSETQ. The CDR3 sequence is 15 residues long. The CDR3 DNA reads TGCGCCAGCAGCTTGGTTCGGGGATGGAACACTGAAGCTTTCTTT. Translated: CASSLVRGWNTEAFF.

The J gene is TRBJ2-7, the V gene TRBV28, with a weak D call TRBD1 (5 bases). Germline CDR1 reads MDHEN; CDR2 reads SYDVKM. V lost 6 bases to trimming and J lost 5 bases, with 17 bases between them. This CDR3 contains 14 residues. Here the CDR3 DNA reads TGTGCCAGCAGCCAAAGGGGCCTCCGTAACGAGCAGTACTTC. This codes for CASSQRGLRNEQYF. Complete variable domain (other parts from reference TRBV28 and TRBJ2-7): DVKVTQSSRYLVKRTGEKVFLECVQDMDHENMFWYRQDPGLGLRLIYFSYDVKMKEKGDIPEGYSVSREKKERFSLILESASTNQTSMYLCASSQRGLRNEQYFGPGTRLTVT.

V is TRBV9 and J is TRBJ2-2, with TRBD1 identical over 7 bases. The CDR3 length is 17 residues. Germline V CDR1 and CDR2: SGDLS, YYNGEE. V shed 0 bases and J 3 bases; nucleotides not matched to a gene: 8. The CDR3 protein is CASSVGRGRSDTGELFF. The CDR3 nucleotides are TGTGCCAGCAGCGTAGGAAGGGGGCGGTCGGACACCGGGGAGCTGTTTTTT.

In its sample, this clone is medium-sized. The rearrangement links TRBV6-4 to TRBJ2-1; 9 positions match TRBD2. The CDR3 is 16 amino acids. V shed 0 bases and J 8 bases; nucleotides not matched to a gene: 8. Per germline, CDR1 MRHNA and CDR2 SNTAGT. The CDR3 loop reads CASSDSGGGAFDEQFF. The CDR3 DNA reads as TGTGCCAGCAGTGACTCAGGCGGGGGGGCTTTCGATGAGCAGTTCTTC.

The chain uses TRBV29-1 and TRBJ1-3; the D gene is possibly TRBD1 (6 bases). Looked up from germline, CDR1 is SQVTM and CDR2 is ANQGSEA. The ends were cut back, 6 bases at V and 0 bases at J, with 15 bases in the middle. The CDR3 covers 15 residues. DNA for the CDR3: TGCAGCGTCCTCGGCACAGGGAACTCTGGAAACACCATATATTTT. The encoded protein is CSVLGTGNSGNTIYF.

In nucleotides, the CDR3 is TGCGCCAGCAGTGAGTCGGGGGACAGCTTCCCGAACACTGAAGCTTTCTTT. It yields the protein CASSESGDSFPNTEAFF. This chain joins TRBV10-1 and TRBJ1-1; 7 bases agree with TRBD1. The CDR3 covers 17 residues. Trimming took 0 bases from V and 1 from J; bases not matched to a gene: 8. Germline assignment: CDR1 WNHNN and CDR2 SYGVQD (reference sequence).

DNA of the CDR3: TGTGCCAGCAGCTTAAGTGGGACAGGAAAGAATTCACCCCTCCACTTT. Protein sequence: CASSLSGTGKNSPLHF. The chain has TRBV7-9 and TRBJ1-6, with 8 bases that match TRBD1. After removal of 2 bases from V and 7 bases from J, the junction contained 7 bases not matched to a gene. This CDR3 comprises 16 residues. Germline V gene sequence: CDR1 SEHNR, CDR2 FQNEAQ (reference sequence). The variable domain in full, with the rest retrieved from reference TRBV7-9 and TRBJ1-6, is DTGVSQNPRHKITKRGQNVTFRCDPISEHNRLYWYRQTLGQGPEFLTYFQNEAQLEKSRLLSDRFSAERPKGSFSTLEIQRTEQGDSAMYLCASSLSGTGKNSPLHFGNGTRLTVT.